Included here is one T cell receptor (beta chain) sequence, with context. Its antigen is unidentified. Other DNA sequences from this sample encode an identical CDR3 as well. From germline, CDR1 is SQVTM and CDR2 ANQGSEA. V was pared by 4 bases and J by 0 bases, with 6 bases between. The CDR3 contains 13 residues. This sample stems from a study of shared clonotypes between healthy human individuals. Libraries were prepared by immunoSEQ multiplex PCR; TCRdb keeps only in-frame clonotypes and omits some of them. The top ten clones hold 9.5% to 15% of a sample with about 460,000 clones, roughly four fifths of them seen once. Every donor, a Caucasian adult, lived in Nashville, Tennessee. General study results and limits: Tissue TCR repertoires likely differ from these blood-only repertoires. Among donors, sharing of clonotypes was expected to be affected by sequencing depth.

The chain uses TRBV29-1 and TRBJ1-4; D ambiguous. Sequenced material: PBMCs. The receptor was isolated from a middle-aged woman in good health. Some clones in this sample may be carry-over from other donors' samples. The CDR3 DNA reads as TGCAGCGTTGGGAAAGCAACTAATGAAAAACTGTTTTTT. This translates into CSVGKATNEKLFF.